This T cell receptor beta chain was documented in a study of control samples from healthy donors and cancer patients. This CDR3 contains 14 residues. Per the germline V gene, CDR1 is SGHTA and CDR2 is FQGNSA. With 6 bases removed from V and 0 bases from J, the gap between germline ends came to 9 bases. Sequencing was performed with immunoSEQ multiplex PCR; in TCRdb, only in-frame clones are kept and a portion is missing. The sample consists of about 84,000 clones, roughly nine tenths of them appearing once. The sequencing sample was made of blood. This chain links TRBV7-2 with TRBJ1-3; weak D call: TRBD1 (5 bases). The clonotype comes from a man aged 30 to 39 in good health. CDR3 protein: CASRTGTSGNTIYF. CDR3 coding DNA: TGTGCCAGCAGAACAGGTACCTCTGGAAACACCATATATTTT.